What follows are 2 T cell receptor beta chains derived from one specimen sequenced in a study of siplizumab effects on memory and regulatory T cells. The repertoire was sequenced with immunoSEQ multiplex PCR; TCRdb's copy has only in-frame clones and lacks some. The table includes 62,000 or so clones, less than 90% detected once. The sequencing input was memory CD4+ T cells sorted from blood. All receptors derive from a human donor in good health.

As for this clone: The junction and the germline gene differ at one end; a read error may be behind it. This chain uses TRBV10-1 with TRBJ2-1; 12 positions agree with TRBD2. The CDR3 totals 18 residues. Germline CDR1 reads WNHNN; CDR2 reads SYGVQD (reference sequence). CDR3 region: CASSESKWTSGTYNEQLF. DNA for the CDR3: TGCGCCAGCAGTGAGTCGAAGTGGACTAGCGGGACCTACAATGAGCAGCTCTTC.

The genes are TRBV7-9 and TRBJ1-2; a weak D match, TRBD1 (6 bases). Per germline, CDR1 SEHNR and CDR2 FQNEAQ (reference sequence). Trimming pared 2 bases from V and 1 base from J, leaving 11 bases between. The CDR3 loop spans 15 amino acids. CDR3 bases: TGTGCCAGCAGCTTAAACAGGGCATTTAACTATGGCTACACCTTC. As protein: CASSLNRAFNYGYTF.